This T cell receptor beta chain was found in a study of T cell responses to AZD1222 COVID-19 vaccine. General observations from the study: The breadth and depth of Spike-specific TCRs increased once two AZD1222 doses had been given. Seropositive status at baseline applied to only a handful of AZD1222 recipients. Among the donors, most were white British and more were female, and clonal diversity was possibly underestimated.

As regards this clone: Its cognate antigen is unknown.

The CDR3 loop spans 14 amino acids. Per germline, CDR1 SGHAT and CDR2 FQNNGV. The ends were cut back, 5 bases at V and 4 bases at J, with 15 bases in the middle. TCRdb's table, derived via immunoSEQ multiplex PCR, lists solely in-frame clones and lacks some. Of 65,000 to 85,000 clones listed, about 87% were seen once; the top ten hold over 8%. The TCR sequence derives from an adult who received the MenACWY meningococcal vaccine as a control. This sequence joins TRBV11-2 and TRBJ2-7; tentative D call: TRBD1 (5 bases). The source material was peripheral blood, sampled 28 days after the second dose of the MenACWY control vaccine. CDR3: CASSREAGPYEQYF. In DNA, the CDR3 is TGTGCCAGCAGCCGAGAGGCAGGGCCTTACGAGCAGTACTTC.